The clone carrying this T cell receptor (beta chain) came up a few times. The authors ran a second PCR of 7 to 11 cycles using a sample-barcoded 5' primer and a J-beta primer mix. Using its own MiXCR run on the 5' RACE reads, TCRdb lists one record per CDR3 protein. Here the sample spans approximately 900,000 distinct CDR3 sequences, about 48% being singletons. The sample comes from a study of blood T cells in healthy people across ages. The ends were cut back, 1 base at V and 2 bases at J, with 12 bases in the middle. The germline V gene has CDR1 SNHLY and CDR2 FYNNEI. The CDR3 loop spans 16 amino acids.

Input material: blood. This clonotype originated in a man younger than 40 in good health. This chain joins TRBV2 and TRBJ2-1; D gene ambiguous. The CDR3: CASSEVQVIPYNEQFF. CDR3 bases: TGTGCCAGCAGTGAAGTCCAGGTCATCCCCTACAATGAGCAGTTCTTC.